What follows describes a single T cell receptor beta chain. One end of the junction is discordant with germline, which a read error may explain. This CDR3 contains 14 residues. CDR1 is LNHDA and CDR2 is SQIVND in the germline V gene (reference sequence). The data belong to a study of control samples from healthy donors and cancer patients. Profiled with immunoSEQ multiplex PCR; TCRdb holds only in-frame clones, not every one. The table shows around 200,000 clones, with over 90% occurring only once. The receptor's source is a man over 45 in good health. The sequenced material came from blood. The chain recombines TRBV19 with TRBJ1-1, with 12 bases that match TRBD1. The CDR3 reads CASSLGTGGTETFF. The CDR3 DNA reads TGTGCCAGTAGTTTGGGGACAGGGGGCACTGAAACTTTCTTT.